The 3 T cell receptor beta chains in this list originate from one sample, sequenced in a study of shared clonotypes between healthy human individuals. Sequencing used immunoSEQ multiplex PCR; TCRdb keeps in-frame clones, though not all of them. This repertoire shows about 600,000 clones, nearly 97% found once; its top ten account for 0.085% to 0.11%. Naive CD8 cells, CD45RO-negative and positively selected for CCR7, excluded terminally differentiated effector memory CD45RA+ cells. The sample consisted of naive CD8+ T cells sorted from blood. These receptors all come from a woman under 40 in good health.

The CDR3 loop reads CAISTGDRGPYEQYF. The CDR3 nucleotides are TGTGCCATCAGTACGGGGGACAGGGGCCCCTACGAGCAGTACTTC. V usage is TRBV10-3 and J usage is TRBJ2-7, with TRBD1 identical over 10 bases. The V segment lost 5 bases and the J segment 2 bases; nucleotides outside the gene matches: 6. This CDR3 is 15 amino acids long. The germline V gene encodes CDR1 ENHRY and CDR2 SYGVKD.

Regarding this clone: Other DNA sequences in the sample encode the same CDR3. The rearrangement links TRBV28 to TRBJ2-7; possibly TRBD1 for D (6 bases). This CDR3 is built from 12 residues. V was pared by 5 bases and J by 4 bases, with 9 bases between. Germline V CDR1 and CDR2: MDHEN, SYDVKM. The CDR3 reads CASSPQGYEQYF. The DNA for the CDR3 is TGTGCCAGCAGTCCCCAGGGGTACGAGCAGTACTTC.

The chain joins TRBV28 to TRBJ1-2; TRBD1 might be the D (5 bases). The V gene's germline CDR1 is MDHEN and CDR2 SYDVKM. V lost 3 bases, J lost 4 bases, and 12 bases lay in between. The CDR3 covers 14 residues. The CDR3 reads CASSFVGVLYGYTF. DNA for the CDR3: TGTGCCAGCAGTTTTGTAGGGGTTCTCTATGGCTACACCTTC.